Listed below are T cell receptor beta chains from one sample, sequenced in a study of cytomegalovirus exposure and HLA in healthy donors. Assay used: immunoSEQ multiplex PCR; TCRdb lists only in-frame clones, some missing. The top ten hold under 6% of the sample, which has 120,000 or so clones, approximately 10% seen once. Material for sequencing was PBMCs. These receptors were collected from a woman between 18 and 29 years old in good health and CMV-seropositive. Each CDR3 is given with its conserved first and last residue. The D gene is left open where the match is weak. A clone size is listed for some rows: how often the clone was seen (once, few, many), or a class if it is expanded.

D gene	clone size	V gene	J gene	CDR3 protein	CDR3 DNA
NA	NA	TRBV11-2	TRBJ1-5	CASSLEAANQPQHF	TGTGCCAGCAGCTTAGAGGCGGCAAATCAGCCCCAGCATTTT
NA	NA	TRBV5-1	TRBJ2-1	CASSLGGLNEQFF	TGCGCCAGCAGCTTGGGGGGGCTAAATGAGCAGTTCTTC
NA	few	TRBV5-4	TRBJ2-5	CASSWDLSFQETQYF	TGTGCCAGCAGCTGGGACTTGTCCTTCCAAGAGACCCAGTACTTC
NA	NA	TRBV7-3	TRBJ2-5	CASSLSTQETQYF	TGTGCCAGCAGCTTATCTACTCAAGAGACCCAGTACTTC
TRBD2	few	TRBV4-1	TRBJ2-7	CASSQVSGERQYF	TGCGCCAGCAGCCAAGTGAGCGGGGAACGGCAGTACTTC
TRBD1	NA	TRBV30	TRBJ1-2	CAWDRGSYGYTF	TGTGCCTGGGACAGGGGAAGCTATGGCTACACCTTC
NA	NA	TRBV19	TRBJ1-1	CASSGQLMNTEAFF	TGTGCCAGTAGCGGACAGCTCATGAACACTGAAGCTTTCTTT
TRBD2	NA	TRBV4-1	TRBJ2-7	CASSQALAGVSNEQYF	TGCGCCAGCAGCCAAGCGCTAGCGGGAGTATCGAACGAGCAGTACTTC
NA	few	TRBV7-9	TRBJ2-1	CAGSIEPSNGQFF	TGTGCCGGGTCGATTGAGCCTAGCAATGGGCAGTTCTTC
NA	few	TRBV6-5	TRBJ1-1	CASTGPGQTTEAFF	TGTGCCAGCACTGGTCCAGGACAGACCACTGAAGCTTTCTTT
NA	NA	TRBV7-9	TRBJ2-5	CASSFRLSSFHFQETQYF	TGTGCCAGCAGCTTCCGGTTGTCCTCCTTCCACTTTCAAGAGACCCAGTACTTC
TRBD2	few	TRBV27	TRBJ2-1	CATGLAGGFDEQFF	TGTGCCACCGGACTAGCGGGAGGCTTCGATGAGCAGTTCTTC
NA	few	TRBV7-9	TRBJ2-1	CASSGLADGNNEQFF	TGTGCCAGCAGCGGGTTAGCGGATGGGAACAATGAGCAGTTCTTC
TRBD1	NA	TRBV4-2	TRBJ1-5	CASSQEGQGGQPQHF	TGTGCCAGCAGCCAAGAGGGACAGGGGGGTCAGCCCCAGCATTTT
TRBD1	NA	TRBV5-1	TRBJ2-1	CASSGTGGAWYNEQFF	TGCGCCAGCAGCGGTACAGGGGGAGCGTGGTACAATGAGCAGTTCTTC
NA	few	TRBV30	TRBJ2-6	CAWGFSGANVLTF	TGTGCCTGGGGTTTCTCTGGGGCCAACGTCCTGACCTTC
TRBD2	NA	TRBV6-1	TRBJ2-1	CASSEELAAGEQFF	TGTGCCAGCAGTGAAGAACTAGCGGCAGGTGAGCAGTTCTTC
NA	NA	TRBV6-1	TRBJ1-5	CASSGQAGQPQHF	TGTGCCAGCAGTGGGCAGGCTGGTCAGCCCCAGCATTTT
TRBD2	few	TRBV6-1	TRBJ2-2	CASTVEAGVGGELFF	TGTGCCAGCACAGTTGAAGCGGGAGTCGGCGGGGAGCTGTTTTTT
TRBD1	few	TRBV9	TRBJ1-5	CASSAKGQEREPQHF	TGTGCCAGCAGCGCTAAGGGACAGGAGCGAGAGCCCCAGCATTTT
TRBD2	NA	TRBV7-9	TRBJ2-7	CASSLKLRTSGLYEQYF	TGTGCCAGCAGCTTAAAACTCAGGACTAGCGGTTTATACGAGCAGTACTTC
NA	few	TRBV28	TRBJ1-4	CASSFFGGQDEKLFF	TGTGCCAGCAGTTTTTTCGGGGGGCAGGATGAAAAACTGTTTTTT
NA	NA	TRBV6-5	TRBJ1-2	CASSPGVISYGYNF	TGTGCCAGCAGTCCAGGGGTCATTTCCTATGGCTACAACTTC
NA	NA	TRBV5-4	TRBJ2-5	CASSLAGAQETQYF	TGTGCCAGCAGCTTGGCCGGAGCTCAAGAGACCCAGTACTTC
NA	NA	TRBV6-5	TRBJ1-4	CASSLERQNEKLFF	TGTGCCAGCAGTTTGGAAAGACAGAATGAAAAACTGTTTTTT
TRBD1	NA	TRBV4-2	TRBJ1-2	CASSRTGTNGYTF	TGTGCCAGCAGCCGGACAGGGACGAACGGCTACACCTTC
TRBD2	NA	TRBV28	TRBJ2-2	CASSLWIAGSTGELFF	TGTGCCAGCAGTTTATGGATAGCGGGGTCCACCGGGGAGCTGTTTTTT
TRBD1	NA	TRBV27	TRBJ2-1	CASRLVGTGAYNEQFF	TGTGCCAGCAGATTGGTAGGGACAGGGGCCTACAATGAGCAGTTCTTC
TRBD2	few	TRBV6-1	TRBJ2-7	CASSEARTSGINEQYF	TGTGCCAGCAGTGAAGCGCGGACTAGCGGCATCAACGAGCAGTACTTC
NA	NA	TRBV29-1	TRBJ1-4	CSVVAGEKLFF	TGCAGCGTTGTGGCGGGGGAAAAACTGTTTTTT
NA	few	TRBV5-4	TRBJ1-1	CASSPITGTEAFF	TGTGCCAGCAGCCCCATAACAGGGACTGAAGCTTTCTTT
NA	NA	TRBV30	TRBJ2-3	CAWSRLGAQYF	TGTGCCTGGAGCAGACTGGGTGCGCAGTATTTT
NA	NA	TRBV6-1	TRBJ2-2	CASSWGETGELFF	TGTGCCAGCAGTTGGGGGGAAACCGGGGAGCTGTTTTTT
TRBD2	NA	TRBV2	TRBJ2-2	CASSEEHSGGLFF	TGTGCCAGCAGTGAAGAGCACAGCGGGGGGCTGTTTTTT
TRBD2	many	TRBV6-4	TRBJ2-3	CASSDGLAGDTQYF	TGTGCCAGCAGTGACGGACTAGCGGGAGATACGCAGTATTTT
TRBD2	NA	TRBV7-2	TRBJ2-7	CASIRPGTSGEASLGQYF	TGTGCCAGCATTAGACCCGGGACTAGCGGGGAAGCCAGCCTAGGGCAGTACTTC
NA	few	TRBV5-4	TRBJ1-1	CASSLGPQTEAFF	TGTGCCAGCAGCTTGGGGCCTCAAACTGAAGCTTTCTTT
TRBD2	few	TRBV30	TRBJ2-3	CAWSRTSGRTDTQYF	TGTGCCTGGAGTCGGACTAGCGGGAGAACAGATACGCAGTATTTT